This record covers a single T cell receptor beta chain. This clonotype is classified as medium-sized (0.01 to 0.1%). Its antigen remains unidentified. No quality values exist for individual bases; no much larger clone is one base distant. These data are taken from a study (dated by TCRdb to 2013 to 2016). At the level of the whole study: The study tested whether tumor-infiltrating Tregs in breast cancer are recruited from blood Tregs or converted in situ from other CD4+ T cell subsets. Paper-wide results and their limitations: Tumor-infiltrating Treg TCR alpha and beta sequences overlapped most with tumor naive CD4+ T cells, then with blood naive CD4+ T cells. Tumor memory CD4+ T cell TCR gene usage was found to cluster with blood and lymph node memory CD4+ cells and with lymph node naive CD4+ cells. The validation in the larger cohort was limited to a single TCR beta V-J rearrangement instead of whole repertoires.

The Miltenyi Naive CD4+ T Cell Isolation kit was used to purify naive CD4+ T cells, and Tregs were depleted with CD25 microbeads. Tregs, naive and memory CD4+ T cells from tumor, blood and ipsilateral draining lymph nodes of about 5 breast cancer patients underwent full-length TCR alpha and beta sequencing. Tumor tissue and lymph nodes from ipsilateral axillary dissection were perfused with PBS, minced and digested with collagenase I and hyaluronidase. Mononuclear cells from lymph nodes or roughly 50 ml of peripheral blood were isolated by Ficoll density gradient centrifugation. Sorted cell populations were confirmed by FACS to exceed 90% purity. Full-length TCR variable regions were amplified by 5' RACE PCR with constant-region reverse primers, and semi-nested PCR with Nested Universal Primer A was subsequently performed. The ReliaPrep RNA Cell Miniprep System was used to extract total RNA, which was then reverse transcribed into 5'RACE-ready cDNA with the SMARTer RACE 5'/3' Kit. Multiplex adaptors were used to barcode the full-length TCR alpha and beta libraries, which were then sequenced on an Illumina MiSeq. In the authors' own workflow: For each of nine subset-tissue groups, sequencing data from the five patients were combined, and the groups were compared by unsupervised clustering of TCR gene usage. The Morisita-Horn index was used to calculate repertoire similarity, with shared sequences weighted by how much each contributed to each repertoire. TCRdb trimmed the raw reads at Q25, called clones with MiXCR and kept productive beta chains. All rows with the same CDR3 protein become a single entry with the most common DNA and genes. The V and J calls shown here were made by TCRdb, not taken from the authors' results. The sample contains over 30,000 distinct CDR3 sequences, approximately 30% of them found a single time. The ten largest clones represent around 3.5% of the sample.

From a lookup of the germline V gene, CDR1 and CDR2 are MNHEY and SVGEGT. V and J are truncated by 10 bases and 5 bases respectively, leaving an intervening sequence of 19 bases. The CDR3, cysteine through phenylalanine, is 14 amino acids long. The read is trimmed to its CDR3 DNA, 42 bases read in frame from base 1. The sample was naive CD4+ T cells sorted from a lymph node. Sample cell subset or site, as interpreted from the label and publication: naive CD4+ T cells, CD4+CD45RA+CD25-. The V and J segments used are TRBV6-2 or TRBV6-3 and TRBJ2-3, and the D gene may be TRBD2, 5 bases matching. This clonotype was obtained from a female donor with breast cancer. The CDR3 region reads CATKSELRGDTQYF. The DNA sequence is TGTGCCACCAAGTCTGAGCTACGGGGAGATACGCAGTATTTT.